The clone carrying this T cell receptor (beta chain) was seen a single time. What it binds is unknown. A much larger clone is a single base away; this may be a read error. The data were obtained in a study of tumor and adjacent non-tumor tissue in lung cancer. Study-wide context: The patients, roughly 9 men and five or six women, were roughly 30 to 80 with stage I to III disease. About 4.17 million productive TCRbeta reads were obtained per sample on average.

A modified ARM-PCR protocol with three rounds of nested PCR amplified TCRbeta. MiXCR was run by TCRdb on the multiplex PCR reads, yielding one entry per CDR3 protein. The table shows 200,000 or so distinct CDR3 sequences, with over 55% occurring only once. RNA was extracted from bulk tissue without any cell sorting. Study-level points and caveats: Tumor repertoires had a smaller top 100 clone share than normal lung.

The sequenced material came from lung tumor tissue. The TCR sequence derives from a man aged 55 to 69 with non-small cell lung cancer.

Written as DNA, the CDR3 is TGTGCCAGCAGAAAAGCGGGAAAGGTGGAGACCCAGTACTTC. Its translation: CASRKAGKVETQYF. The V and J genes are TRBV7-8 and TRBJ2-5, with 7 bases that match TRBD2. Germline CDR1 and CDR2: SGHVS and FQNEAQ. The CDR3 is 14 residues long. Trimming cost V 6 bases and J 5 bases; bases outside gene matches: 9.